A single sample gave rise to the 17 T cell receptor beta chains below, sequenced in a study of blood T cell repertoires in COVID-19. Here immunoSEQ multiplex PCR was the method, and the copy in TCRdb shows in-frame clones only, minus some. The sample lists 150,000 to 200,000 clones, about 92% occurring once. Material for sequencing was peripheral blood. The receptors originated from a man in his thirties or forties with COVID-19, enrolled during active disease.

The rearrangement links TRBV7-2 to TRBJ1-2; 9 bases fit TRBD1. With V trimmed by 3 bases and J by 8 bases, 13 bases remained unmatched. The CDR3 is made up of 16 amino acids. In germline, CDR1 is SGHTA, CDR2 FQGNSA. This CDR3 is CASSFQAGDRGEGYTF. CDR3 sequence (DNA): TGTGCCAGCAGCTTTCAGGCGGGAGACAGGGGGGAAGGCTACACCTTC.

As DNA, the CDR3 is TGCGCCAGCAGGGCCGGGACTAGTTTCCCTGAGCAGTTCTTC. It codes for CASRAGTSFPEQFF. The chain links TRBV5-1 to TRBJ2-1; 8 positions match TRBD2. The CDR3 runs 14 residues. The germline V gene encodes CDR1 SGHRS and CDR2 YFSETQ. The V segment lost 5 bases and the J segment 9 bases; nucleotides outside the gene matches: 10.

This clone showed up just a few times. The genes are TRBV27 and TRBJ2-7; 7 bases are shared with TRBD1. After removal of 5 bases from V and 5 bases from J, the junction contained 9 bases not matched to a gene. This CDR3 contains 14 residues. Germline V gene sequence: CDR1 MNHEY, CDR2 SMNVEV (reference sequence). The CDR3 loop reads CASSPRRGGNEQYF. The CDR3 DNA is TGTGCCAGCAGTCCCAGGAGAGGGGGCAACGAGCAGTACTTC.

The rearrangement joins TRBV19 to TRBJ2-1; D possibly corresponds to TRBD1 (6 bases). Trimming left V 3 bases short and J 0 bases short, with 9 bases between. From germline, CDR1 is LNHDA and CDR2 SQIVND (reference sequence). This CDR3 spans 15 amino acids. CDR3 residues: CASSITGSSYNEQFF. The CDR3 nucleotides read TGTGCCAGTAGTATTACAGGGAGCTCCTACAATGAGCAGTTCTTC.

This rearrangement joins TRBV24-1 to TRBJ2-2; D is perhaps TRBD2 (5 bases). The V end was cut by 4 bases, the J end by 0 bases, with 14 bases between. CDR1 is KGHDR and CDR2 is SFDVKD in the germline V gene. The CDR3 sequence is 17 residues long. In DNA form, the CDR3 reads TGTGCCACCAGTGACCCCGGGGAGATATCGAACACCGGGGAGCTGTTTTTT. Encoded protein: CATSDPGEISNTGELFF.

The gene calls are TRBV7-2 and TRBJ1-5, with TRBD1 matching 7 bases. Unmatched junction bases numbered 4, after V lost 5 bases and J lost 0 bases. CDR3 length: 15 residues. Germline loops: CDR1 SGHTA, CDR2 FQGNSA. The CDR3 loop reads CASSPGTASNQPQHF. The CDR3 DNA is TGTGCCAGCAGCCCCGGGACAGCTAGCAATCAGCCCCAGCATTTT.

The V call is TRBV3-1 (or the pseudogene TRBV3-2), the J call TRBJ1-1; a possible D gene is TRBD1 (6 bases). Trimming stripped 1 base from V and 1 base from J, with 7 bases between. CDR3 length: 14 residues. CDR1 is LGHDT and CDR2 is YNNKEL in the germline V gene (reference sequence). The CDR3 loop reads CASSQGGGNTEAFF. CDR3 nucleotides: TGTGCCAGCAGCCAAGGAGGGGGGAACACTGAAGCTTTCTTT.

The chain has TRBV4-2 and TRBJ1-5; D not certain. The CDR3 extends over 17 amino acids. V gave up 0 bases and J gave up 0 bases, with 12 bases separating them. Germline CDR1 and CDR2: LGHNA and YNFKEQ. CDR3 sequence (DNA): TGTGCCAGCAGCCAAGATTGGACCGGGAATAGCAATCAGCCCCAGCATTTT. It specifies CASSQDWTGNSNQPQHF.

CDR3 residues: CASRDRGNGYTF. The CDR3 nucleotides are TGTGCCAGCAGGGACAGGGGAAATGGCTACACCTTC. The chain carries TRBV2 and TRBJ1-2; 9 positions agree with TRBD1. The length of the CDR3 is 12 residues. Per germline, CDR1 SNHLY and CDR2 FYNNEI. V shed 6 bases and J 6 bases; nucleotides not matched to a gene: 2.

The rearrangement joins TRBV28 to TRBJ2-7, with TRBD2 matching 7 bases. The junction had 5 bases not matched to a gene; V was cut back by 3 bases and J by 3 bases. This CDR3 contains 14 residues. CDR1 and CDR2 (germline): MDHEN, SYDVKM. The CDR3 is CASSFPGGYYEQYF. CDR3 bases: TGTGCCAGCAGTTTTCCGGGGGGATACTACGAGCAGTACTTC.

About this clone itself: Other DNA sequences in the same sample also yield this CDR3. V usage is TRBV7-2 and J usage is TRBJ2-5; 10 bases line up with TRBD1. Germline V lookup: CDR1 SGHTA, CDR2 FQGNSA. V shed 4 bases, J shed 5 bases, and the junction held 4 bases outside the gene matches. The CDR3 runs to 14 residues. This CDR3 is CASSSDRGRETQYF. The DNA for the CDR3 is TGTGCCAGCAGCTCCGACAGGGGGCGTGAGACCCAGTACTTC.

The DNA of the CDR3 is TGTGCCAGCAGCTCCATGGGCTACACATCTGAAGCTTTCTTT. It encodes CASSSMGYTSEAFF. This chain uses TRBV13 with TRBJ1-1; D remains unclear. The CDR3 is made up of 14 amino acids. The V end lost 4 bases, the J end lost 6 bases, and 15 bases lay between the germline ends. Germline lookup yields CDR1 PRHDT and CDR2 FYEKMQ (reference sequence).

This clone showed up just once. The CDR3 is CASSIVGVSGELFF. The CDR3 region has the DNA TGTGCCAGTAGTATAGTCGGGGTTAGTGGGGAGCTGTTTTTT. The gene calls are TRBV19 and TRBJ2-2; TRBD2 might be the D (5 bases). Trimming pared 1 base from V and 8 bases from J, leaving 11 bases between. CDR1 is LNHDA, CDR2 SQIVND, per germline (reference sequence). There are 14 residues in the CDR3. Based on the CDR3 plus reference TRBV19 and TRBJ2-2, the full variable domain is DGGITQSPKYLFRKEGQNVTLSCEQNLNHDAMYWYRQDPGQGLRLIYYSQIVNDFQKGDIAEGYSVSREKKESFPLTVTSAQKNPTAFYLCASSIVGVSGELFFGEGSRLTVL.

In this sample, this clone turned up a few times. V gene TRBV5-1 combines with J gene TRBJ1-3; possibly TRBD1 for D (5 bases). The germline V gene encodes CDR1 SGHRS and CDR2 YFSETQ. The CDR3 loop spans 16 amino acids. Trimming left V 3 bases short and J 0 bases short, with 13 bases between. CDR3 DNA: TGCGCCAGCAGCTCGGGGTCGGGACTCTCTGGAAACACCATATATTTT. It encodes CASSSGSGLSGNTIYF. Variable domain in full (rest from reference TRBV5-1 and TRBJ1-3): KAGVTQTPRYLIKTRGQQVTLSCSPISGHRSVSWYQQTPGQGLQFLFEYFSETQRNKGNFPGRFSGRQFSNSRSEMNVSTLELGDSALYLCASSSGSGLSGNTIYFGEGSWLTVV.

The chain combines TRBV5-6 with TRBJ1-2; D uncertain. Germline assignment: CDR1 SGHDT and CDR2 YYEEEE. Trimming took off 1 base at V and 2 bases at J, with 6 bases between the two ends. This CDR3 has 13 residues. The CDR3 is CASSLTVNYGYTF. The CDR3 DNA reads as TGTGCCAGCAGCTTGACGGTCAACTATGGCTACACCTTC.

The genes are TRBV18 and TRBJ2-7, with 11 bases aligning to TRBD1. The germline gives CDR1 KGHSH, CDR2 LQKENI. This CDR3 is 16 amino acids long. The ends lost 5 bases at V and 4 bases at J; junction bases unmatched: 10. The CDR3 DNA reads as TGTGCCAGCTCATTCGACGGACAGGGGGCAGCGTACGAGCAGTACTTC. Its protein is CASSFDGQGAAYEQYF.

CDR3: CASSFGTDLPRAEAFF. CDR3 nucleotides: TGTGCCAGCAGCTTCGGGACAGATCTTCCCAGGGCTGAAGCTTTCTTT. The chain recombines TRBV5-4 with TRBJ1-1; 7 bases agree with TRBD1. V lost 2 bases and J lost 6; bases outside the gene matches: 13. The CDR3 has 16 residues. In germline, CDR1 is SGHNT, CDR2 YYREEE (reference sequence).